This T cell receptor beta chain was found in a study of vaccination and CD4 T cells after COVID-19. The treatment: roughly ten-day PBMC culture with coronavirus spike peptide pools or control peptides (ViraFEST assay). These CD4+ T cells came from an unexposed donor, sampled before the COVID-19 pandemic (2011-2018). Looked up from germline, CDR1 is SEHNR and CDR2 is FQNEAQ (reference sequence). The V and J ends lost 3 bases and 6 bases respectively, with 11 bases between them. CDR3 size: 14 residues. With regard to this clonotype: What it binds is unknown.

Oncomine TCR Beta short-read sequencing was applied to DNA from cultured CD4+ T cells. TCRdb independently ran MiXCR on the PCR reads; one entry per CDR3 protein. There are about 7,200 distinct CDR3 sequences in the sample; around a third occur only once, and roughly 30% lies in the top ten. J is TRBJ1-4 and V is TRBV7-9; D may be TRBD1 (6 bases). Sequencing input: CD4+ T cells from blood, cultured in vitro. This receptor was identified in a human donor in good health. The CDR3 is CASSLWGRDEKLFF. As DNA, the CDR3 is TGTGCCAGCAGCTTGTGGGGGCGAGATGAAAAACTGTTTTTT.